Below, 13 T cell receptor beta chains from the same sample are listed, as sequenced in a study of cytomegalovirus exposure and HLA in healthy donors. Both 60 Vbeta primers and 13 Jbeta primers went into the PCR. Produced via immunoSEQ multiplex PCR; TCRdb's table is partial and in-frame only. This table has about 140,000 clones, around 73% appearing once. The sample taken for sequencing was PBMCs. These receptor sequences come from a female donor in good health and CMV-seronegative.

A few counts support this clone. The chain uses TRBV7-2 and TRBJ2-1, with D hard to call. The CDR3 extends over 14 amino acids. The V end was cut by 4 bases, the J end by 2 bases, with 9 bases between. Germline V CDR1 and CDR2: SGHTA, FQGNSA. CDR3: CASSSWQTYNEQFF. The CDR3 nucleotides read TGTGCCAGCAGCTCGTGGCAAACCTACAATGAGCAGTTCTTC.

J is TRBJ2-1 and V is TRBV27; 15 bases align to TRBD2. V trimming: 5 bases; J trimming: 8 bases; junction bases outside the gene matches: 7. There are 16 residues in the CDR3. Germline CDR1 and CDR2: MNHEY and SMNVEV (reference sequence). The CDR3 region is CASSPWTSGGVDEQFF. The CDR3 bases are TGTGCCAGCAGTCCCTGGACTAGCGGGGGGGTCGATGAGCAGTTCTTC.

This chain uses TRBV5-1 with TRBJ2-1; tentative D call: TRBD1 (5 bases). CDR3 length: 17 amino acids. The V and J ends lost 4 bases and 0 bases respectively, with 17 bases between them. CDR1 and CDR2 (germline): SGHRS, YFSETQ. The CDR3 nucleotides are TGCGCCAGCAGCCCTTTCCAAGGGGTGAGCTCCTACAATGAGCAGTTCTTC. Translation gives CASSPFQGVSSYNEQFF. The full variable domain, in which reference TRBV5-1 and TRBJ2-1 provide the parts outside the CDR3, is KAGVTQTPRYLIKTRGQQVTLSCSPISGHRSVSWYQQTPGQGLQFLFEYFSETQRNKGNFPGRFSGRQFSNSRSEMNVSTLELGDSALYLCASSPFQGVSSYNEQFFGPGTRLTVL.

This clone was observed a few times. The junction departs from germline at one end; a sequencing error may be responsible. This chain links TRBV6-5 with TRBJ1-2; tentative D call: TRBD1 (6 bases). This CDR3 comprises 11 residues. Germline V gives CDR1 MNHEY, CDR2 SVGAGI. CDR3 DNA sequence: TGTGCCAGCAGTTACTCCCGGACAGTCATATTC. This encodes CASSYSRTVIF.

The rearrangement joins TRBV7-6 to TRBJ1-6; possible D gene TRBD1, 5 bases. Germline V lookup: CDR1 SGHVS, CDR2 FNYEAQ. V was trimmed by 4 bases and J by 1 base, leaving 5 bases between them. This CDR3 contains 14 residues. The CDR3 DNA is TGTGCCAGCAGCTCAGGGTCCTATAATTCACCCCTCCACTTT. As protein: CASSSGSYNSPLHF.

The chain couples TRBV30 to TRBJ2-5; D perhaps matches TRBD1 (6 bases). The DNA end is a closer match to TRBJ2-7, so the J assignment may be wrong. Germline values: CDR1 GTSNPN, CDR2 SVGIG (reference sequence). The CDR3 covers 14 residues. The CDR3 is CAWSVTGFSYEQYF. The CDR3 DNA is TGTGCCTGGAGTGTAACAGGGTTTTCCTACGAGCAGTACTTC.

V gene TRBV6-1 combines with J gene TRBJ1-6; no definite D call. CDR1 MNHNS and CDR2 SASEGT come from the germline V gene. V was shortened by 2 bases and J by 18 bases, with 20 bases between the two germline ends. The CDR3 has 14 amino acids. In nucleotides, the CDR3 is TGTGCCAGCAGTGAACTGGGGTCCGCCGGGAAGAGCCACTTT. Protein product: CASSELGSAGKSHF.

V is TRBV9 and J is TRBJ1-2; D is uncertain. Germline values: CDR1 SGDLS, CDR2 YYNGEE. Trimming cost V 0 bases and J 4 bases, with 7 bases left between them. The CDR3 is made up of 13 amino acids. CDR3 nucleotides: TGTGCCAGCAGCGTAGGGGAGGGCTATGGCTACACCTTC. Translation gives CASSVGEGYGYTF.

The genes are TRBV28 and TRBJ2-5; 11 nucleotides line up with TRBD2. The J call may be in error: the DNA end matches TRBJ2-7 better. This CDR3 has 14 amino acids. Germline V CDR1 and CDR2: MDHEN, SYDVKM. DNA for the CDR3: TGTGCCAGCAGTCGACTAGCGGGACACTACGAGCAGTACTTC. Protein product: CASSRLAGHYEQYF.

Only a few counts were recorded for this clone. This sequence joins TRBV5-1 and TRBJ2-2; the match to TRBD1 covers 7 bases. Germline V gene sequence: CDR1 SGHRS, CDR2 YFSETQ. Trimming at V came to 6 bases and at J to 4 bases, leaving 15 bases not matched to a gene. CDR3 length equals 17 residues. CDR3: CASILDATGSGTGELFF. The CDR3 bases are TGCGCCAGCATACTCGATGCGACAGGGTCAGGCACCGGGGAGCTGTTTTTT.

This chain links TRBV6-1 with TRBJ1-1, with 9 positions matching TRBD1. Germline V gives CDR1 MNHNS, CDR2 SASEGT. There are 13 residues in the CDR3. Germline trimming cut 9 bases from V and 6 bases from J; bases unmatched to any gene: 8. CDR3 region: CARPYRGRSEAFF. CDR3 DNA sequence: TGTGCCAGACCCTACAGGGGGCGATCTGAAGCTTTCTTT.

The V call is TRBV29-1, the J call TRBJ2-1; D unclear. The CDR3 contains 10 residues. V was clipped by 3 bases and J by 10 bases, with 7 bases between them. Germline CDR1 SQVTM, CDR2 ANQGSEA. The CDR3, as DNA: TGCAGCGTTGAGGCGCGGGAGCAGTTCTTC. Amino acids: CSVEAREQFF.

In its sample, this clone was seen a few times. The chain combines TRBV28 with TRBJ1-1; 7 bases agree with TRBD1. Germline loops: CDR1 MDHEN, CDR2 SYDVKM. This CDR3 comprises 13 residues. The ends lost 3 bases at V and 6 bases at J; junction bases unmatched: 4. The chain's CDR3 is CASSFRGGPEAFF. The CDR3 DNA follows: TGTGCCAGCAGTTTTCGAGGGGGCCCTGAAGCTTTCTTT.